One sample yielded the 18 T cell receptor beta chains listed below, sequenced in a study of blood T cell repertoires in COVID-19. Profiling relied on immunoSEQ multiplex PCR, and the TCRdb table lists in-frame clones only, not all of them. This sample has 270,000 or so clones, with 70% to 90% found just once. The sequenced material came from PBMCs or T cells enriched from blood (not recorded which). These TCRs come from a woman aged 45-60 years who had been exposed to COVID-19.

This chain uses TRBV3-1 (or the pseudogene TRBV3-2) with TRBJ1-3, with D unresolved. The germline CDR1 and CDR2 sequences are LGHDT and YNNKEL (reference sequence). The V and J ends lost 4 bases and 5 bases respectively, with 6 bases between them. The CDR3 totals 12 residues. The CDR3 protein is CASSRARNTIYF. CDR3 nucleotides: TGTGCCAGCAGCCGGGCCCGAAACACCATATATTTT.

DNA of the CDR3: TGCGCCAGCAGCTCGCGGAACTCTGGGGCCAACGTCCTGACTTTC. This translates into CASSSRNSGANVLTF. This sequence joins TRBV5-1 and TRBJ2-6; D is uncertain. Deletions cut 3 bases from V and 0 bases from J, with 7 bases between. This CDR3 has 15 residues. Germline CDR1 SGHRS, CDR2 YFSETQ.

The chain carries TRBV20-1 and TRBJ1-3; D is unclear. The CDR3 has 13 residues. V lost 3 bases and J lost 0, with 6 bases in between. Germline CDR1 reads DFQATT; CDR2 reads SNEGSKA (reference sequence). CDR3 DNA: TGCAGTGCTAGTCTTAGCTCTGGAAACACCATATATTTT. It codes for CSASLSSGNTIYF.

In its sample, this clone was seen a few times. V gene TRBV3-1 (or the pseudogene TRBV3-2) combines with J gene TRBJ1-2; no reliable D call. CDR1 and CDR2 (germline): LGHDT, YNNKEL (reference sequence). This CDR3 region has 15 residues. The V end was cut by 5 bases, the J end by 0 bases, with 13 bases between. The CDR3 region is CASSSSHTSNYGYTF. The CDR3 DNA follows: TGTGCCAGCAGCTCTAGCCATACGTCTAACTATGGCTACACCTTC.

The V gene is TRBV5-6, the J gene TRBJ1-2; D gene ambiguous. Deletions cut 0 bases from V and 4 bases from J, with 10 bases between. Germline V lookup: CDR1 SGHDT, CDR2 YYEEEE. The CDR3 runs to 14 residues. The CDR3 DNA sequence: TGTGCCAGCAGCTTGGGTCGACTGATCTATGGCTACACCTTC. This codes for CASSLGRLIYGYTF.

The chain carries TRBV12-5 and TRBJ1-3; the D gene is possibly TRBD1 (5 bases). This CDR3 contains 15 residues. V gave up 2 bases and J gave up 0 bases, with 8 bases separating them. The V gene's germline CDR1 is LGHNT and CDR2 FRNRAP. The CDR3 spells CASGLTGSSGNTIYF. DNA for the CDR3: TGTGCTAGTGGTTTGACAGGCAGCTCTGGAAACACCATATATTTT.

V and J are TRBV5-4 and TRBJ2-7; 7 positions match TRBD1. J lost 2 bases, V lost 4 bases, and 9 bases had no gene match. Germline V gene sequence: CDR1 SGHNT, CDR2 YYREEE (reference sequence). This CDR3 comprises 15 residues. CDR3 nucleotide sequence: TGTGCCAGCAGCGCGGTACAGGGGATTACCTACGAGCAGTACTTC. It is translated as CASSAVQGITYEQYF.

The chain recombines TRBV6-1 with TRBJ1-2; the D gene is possibly TRBD1 (5 bases). V was pared by 0 bases and J by 1 base, with 15 bases between. Germline-derived CDR1 and CDR2 are MNHNS and SASEGT. The CDR3 totals 17 residues. The chain's CDR3 is CASSEAGADQGNYGYTF. CDR3 nucleotides: TGTGCCAGCAGTGAAGCAGGGGCAGACCAGGGTAACTATGGCTACACCTTC.

The rearrangement uses TRBV30 and TRBJ2-3; D is uncertain. Germline assignment: CDR1 GTSNPN and CDR2 SVGIG (reference sequence). Trimming cost V 4 bases and J 2 bases, with 13 bases left between them. This CDR3 is built from 14 residues. The CDR3 coding sequence is TGTGCCTGGACACAATCCCAGGCCACAGATACGCAGTATTTT. This sequence encodes CAWTQSQATDTQYF. The variable domain in full, with the rest retrieved from reference TRBV30 and TRBJ2-3, is SQTIHQWPATLVQPVGSPLSLECTVEGTSNPNLYWYRQAAGRGLQLLFYSVGIGQISSEVPQNLSASRPQDRQFILSSKKLLLSDSGFYLCAWTQSQATDTQYFGPGTRLTVL.

This sequence joins TRBV14 and TRBJ1-5; possibly TRBD1 for D (5 bases). The length of the CDR3 is 15 residues. Per the germline V gene, CDR1 is SGHDN and CDR2 is FVKESK. Trimming cost V 2 bases and J 3 bases, with 11 bases left between them. The CDR3 DNA is TGTGCCAGCAGCCAATCGGGGGGGACCAATCAGCCCCAGCATTTT. It specifies CASSQSGGTNQPQHF.

V is TRBV11-2 and J is TRBJ1-1, with D possibly matching TRBD1 (6 bases). V lost 5 bases, J lost 11 bases, and 24 bases lay in between. CDR3 length: 15 residues. Germline V gene sequence: CDR1 SGHAT, CDR2 FQNNGV. The CDR3 DNA reads TGTGCCAGCAGCCAGCCAATTCGGGACATCCGCCCCGCTTTCTTT. Its translation is CASSQPIRDIRPAFF.

This chain joins TRBV5-6 and TRBJ2-3; possible D gene TRBD2, 5 bases. Germline V gives CDR1 SGHDT, CDR2 YYEEEE. The CDR3 has 14 residues. The germline V and J ends were trimmed by 9 bases and 3 bases, with 17 bases remaining between them. CDR3 sequence: CATGEGLATDTQYF. CDR3 DNA: TGTGCCACCGGGGAAGGGCTAGCTACAGATACGCAGTATTTT.

CDR3 DNA sequence: TGTGCCATCAGCCGTGCCGGGACAGGGGGCACTGAAGCTTTCTTT. Translated: CAISRAGTGGTEAFF. The chain employs TRBV10-3 and TRBJ1-1, with 11 positions matching TRBD1. The CDR3 runs to 15 residues. The ends lost 6 bases at V and 4 bases at J; junction bases unmatched: 7. Germline CDR1 reads ENHRY; CDR2 reads SYGVKD.

The chain uses TRBV7-2 and TRBJ1-2; D gene unclear. V dropped 2 bases and J dropped 8 bases, with 18 bases sitting between them. The length of the CDR3 is 15 residues. Per germline, CDR1 SGHTA and CDR2 FQGNSA. CDR3 coding DNA: TGTGCCAGCAGCTTAAGATCAAACAGCCCTATGGGCTACACCTTC. This codes for CASSLRSNSPMGYTF.

This chain uses TRBV3-1 (or the pseudogene TRBV3-2) with TRBJ1-1; D not resolved. V lost 2 bases to trimming and J lost 1 base, with 8 bases between them. From germline, CDR1 is LGHDT and CDR2 YNNKEL (reference sequence). The CDR3 is 14 residues long. The CDR3 nucleotides are TGTGCCAGCAGCCAAATGGGCGAGAACACTGAAGCTTTCTTT. It encodes CASSQMGENTEAFF.

This clone was counted only a few times. The rearrangement links TRBV6-5 to TRBJ2-1; a weak D match, TRBD2 (7 bases). V shed 4 bases and J shed 2 bases, with 12 bases lying between them. The CDR3 sequence is 15 residues long. Germline assignment: CDR1 MNHEY and CDR2 SVGAGI. The DNA for the CDR3 is TGTGCCAGCAGTTCCTTGGGGGGGCCCTACAATGAGCAGTTCTTC. It is translated as CASSSLGGPYNEQFF.

As concerns this clone: The identical CDR3 is also encoded by other nucleotide sequences in the sample. This rearrangement joins TRBV28 to TRBJ1-1; 7 bases are a match to TRBD1. Looked up from germline, CDR1 is MDHEN and CDR2 is SYDVKM. V shed 6 bases, J shed 5 bases, and the junction held 3 bases outside the gene matches. CDR3 size: 12 residues. The CDR3 loop reads CASRTGETEAFF. In DNA form, the CDR3 reads TGTGCCAGCAGAACAGGGGAAACTGAAGCTTTCTTT.

This chain links TRBV24-1 with TRBJ2-1; 13 bases match TRBD2. This CDR3 region has 16 residues. In germline, CDR1 is KGHDR, CDR2 SFDVKD. Trimming took 4 bases from V and 5 from J; bases not matched to a gene: 4. The CDR3 region is CATSDQTSGGNNEQFF. The CDR3 DNA reads TGTGCCACCAGTGACCAGACTAGCGGGGGGAACAATGAGCAGTTCTTC.